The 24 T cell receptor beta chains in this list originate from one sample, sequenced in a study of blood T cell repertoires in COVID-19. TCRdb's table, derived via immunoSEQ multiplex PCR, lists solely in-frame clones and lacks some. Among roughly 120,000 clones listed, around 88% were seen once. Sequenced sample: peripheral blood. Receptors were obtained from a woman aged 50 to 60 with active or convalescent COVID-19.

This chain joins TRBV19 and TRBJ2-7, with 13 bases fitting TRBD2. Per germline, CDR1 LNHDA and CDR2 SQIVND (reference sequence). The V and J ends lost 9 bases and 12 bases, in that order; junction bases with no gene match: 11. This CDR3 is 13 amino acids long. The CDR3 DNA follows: TGTGCCAGCCAAAAAGGACTAGCGGGAGTGCTGTACTTC. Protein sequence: CASQKGLAGVLYF.

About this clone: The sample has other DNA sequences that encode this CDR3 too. CDR3 DNA sequence: TGTGCCAGTAGTATCGGGGGAGACAGCAATCAGCCCCAGCATTTT. This gives the protein CASSIGGDSNQPQHF. The chain uses TRBV19 and TRBJ1-5; TRBD1 is a possible D gene (5 bases). The germline V and J ends were trimmed by 3 bases and 1 base, with 10 bases remaining between them. The germline gives CDR1 LNHDA, CDR2 SQIVND (reference sequence). The CDR3 is made up of 15 amino acids.

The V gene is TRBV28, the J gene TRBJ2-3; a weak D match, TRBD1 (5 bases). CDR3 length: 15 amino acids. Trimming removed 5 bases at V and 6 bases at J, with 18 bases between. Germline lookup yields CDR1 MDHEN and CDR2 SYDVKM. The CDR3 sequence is CASSRGDSVGDTQYF. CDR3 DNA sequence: TGTGCCAGCAGTAGAGGCGACAGTGTGGGGGATACGCAGTATTTT.

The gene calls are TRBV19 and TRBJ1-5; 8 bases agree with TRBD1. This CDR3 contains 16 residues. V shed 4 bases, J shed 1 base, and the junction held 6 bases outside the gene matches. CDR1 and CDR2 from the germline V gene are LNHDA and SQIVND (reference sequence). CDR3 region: CASSTGGAGSNQPQHF. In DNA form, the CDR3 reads TGTGCCAGTAGTACAGGGGGCGCCGGAAGCAATCAGCCCCAGCATTTT.

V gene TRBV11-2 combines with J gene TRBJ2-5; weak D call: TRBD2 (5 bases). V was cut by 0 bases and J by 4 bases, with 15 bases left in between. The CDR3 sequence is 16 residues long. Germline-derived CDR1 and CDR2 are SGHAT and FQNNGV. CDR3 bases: TGTGCCAGCAGCTTAGATTTGGGCAGCCGGGGAGAGACCCAGTACTTC. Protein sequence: CASSLDLGSRGETQYF.

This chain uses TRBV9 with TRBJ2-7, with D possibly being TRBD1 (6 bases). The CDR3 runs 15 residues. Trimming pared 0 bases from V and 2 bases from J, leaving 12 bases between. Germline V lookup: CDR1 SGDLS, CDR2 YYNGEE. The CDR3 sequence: CASSVEIGTTYEQYF. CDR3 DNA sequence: TGTGCCAGCAGCGTAGAGATCGGGACAACCTACGAGCAGTACTTC.

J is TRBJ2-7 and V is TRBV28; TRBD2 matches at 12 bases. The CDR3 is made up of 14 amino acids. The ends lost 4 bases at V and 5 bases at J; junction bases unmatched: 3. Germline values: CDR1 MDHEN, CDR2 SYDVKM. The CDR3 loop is CASSSRTSGNEQYF. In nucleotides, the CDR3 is TGTGCCAGCAGTTCTAGGACTAGCGGGAACGAGCAGTACTTC.

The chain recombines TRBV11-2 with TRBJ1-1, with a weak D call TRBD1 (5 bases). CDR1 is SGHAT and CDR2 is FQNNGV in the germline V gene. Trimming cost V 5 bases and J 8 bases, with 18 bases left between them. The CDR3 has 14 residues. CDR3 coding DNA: TGTGCCAGCAGCCCCCGAACAGGTCGGGGGGAAGCTTTCTTT. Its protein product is CASSPRTGRGEAFF.

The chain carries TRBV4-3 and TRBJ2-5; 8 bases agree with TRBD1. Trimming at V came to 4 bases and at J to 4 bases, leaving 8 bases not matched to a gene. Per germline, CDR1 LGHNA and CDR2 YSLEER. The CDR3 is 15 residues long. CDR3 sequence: CASSPGTGDRETQYF. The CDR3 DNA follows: TGCGCCAGCAGCCCGGGGACAGGCGACCGAGAGACCCAGTACTTC.

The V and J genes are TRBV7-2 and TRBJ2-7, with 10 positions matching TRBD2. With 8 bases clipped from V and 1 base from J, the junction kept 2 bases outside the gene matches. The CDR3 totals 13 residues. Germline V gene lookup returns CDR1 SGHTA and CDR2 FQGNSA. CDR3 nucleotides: TGTGCCAGCCGGACTAGCGGTTCCTACGAGCAGTACTTC. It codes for CASRTSGSYEQYF. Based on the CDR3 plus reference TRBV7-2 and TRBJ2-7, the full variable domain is GAGVSQSPSNKVTEKGKDVELRCDPISGHTALYWYRQSLGQGLEFLIYFQGNSAPDKSGLPSDRFSAERTGGSVSTLTIQRTQQEDSAVYLCASRTSGSYEQYFGPGTRLTVT.

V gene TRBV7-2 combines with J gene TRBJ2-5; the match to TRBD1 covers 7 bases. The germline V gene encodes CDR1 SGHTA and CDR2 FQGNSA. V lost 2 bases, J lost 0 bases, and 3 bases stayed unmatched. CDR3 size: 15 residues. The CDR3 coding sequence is TGTGCCAGCAGCTTATCTGGGACAGACCAAGAGACCCAGTACTTC. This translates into CASSLSGTDQETQYF. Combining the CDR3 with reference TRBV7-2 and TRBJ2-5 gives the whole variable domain GAGVSQSPSNKVTEKGKDVELRCDPISGHTALYWYRQSLGQGLEFLIYFQGNSAPDKSGLPSDRFSAERTGGSVSTLTIQRTQQEDSAVYLCASSLSGTDQETQYFGPGTRLLVL.

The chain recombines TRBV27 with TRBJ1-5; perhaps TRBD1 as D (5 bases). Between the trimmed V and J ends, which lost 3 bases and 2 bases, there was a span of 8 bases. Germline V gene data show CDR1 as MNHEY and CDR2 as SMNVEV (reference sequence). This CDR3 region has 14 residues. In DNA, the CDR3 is TGTGCCAGCAGTTTGGGGCAGGGCAATCAGCCCCAGCATTTT. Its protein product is CASSLGQGNQPQHF.

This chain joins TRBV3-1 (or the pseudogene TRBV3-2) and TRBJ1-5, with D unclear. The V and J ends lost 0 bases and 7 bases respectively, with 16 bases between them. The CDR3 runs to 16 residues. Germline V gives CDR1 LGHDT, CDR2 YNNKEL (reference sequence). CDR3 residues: CASSQEGIPGWQPQHF. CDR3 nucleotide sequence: TGTGCCAGCAGCCAAGAAGGGATTCCGGGATGGCAGCCCCAGCATTTT.

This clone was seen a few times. CDR3 protein: CAWRRVAGGPGELFF. The CDR3 nucleotides are TGTGCCTGGAGAAGAGTAGCGGGGGGTCCCGGGGAGCTGTTTTTT. This rearrangement joins TRBV30 to TRBJ2-2; 10 nucleotides line up with TRBD2. The CDR3 spans 15 residues. Germline V gene sequence: CDR1 GTSNPN, CDR2 SVGIG (reference sequence). With V trimmed by 3 bases and J by 6 bases, 7 bases remained unmatched.

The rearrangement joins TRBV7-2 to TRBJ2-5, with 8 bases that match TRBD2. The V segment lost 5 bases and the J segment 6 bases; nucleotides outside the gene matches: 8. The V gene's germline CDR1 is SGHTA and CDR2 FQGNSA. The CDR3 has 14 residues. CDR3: CASSPAGVGKTQYF. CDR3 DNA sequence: TGTGCCAGCAGCCCAGCGGGGGTAGGGAAGACCCAGTACTTC.

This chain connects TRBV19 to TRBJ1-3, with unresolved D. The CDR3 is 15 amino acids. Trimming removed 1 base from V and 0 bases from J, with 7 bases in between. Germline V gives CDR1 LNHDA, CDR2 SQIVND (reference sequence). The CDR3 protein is CASSIGGFSGNTIYF. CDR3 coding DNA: TGTGCCAGTAGTATAGGCGGATTCTCTGGAAACACCATATATTTT.

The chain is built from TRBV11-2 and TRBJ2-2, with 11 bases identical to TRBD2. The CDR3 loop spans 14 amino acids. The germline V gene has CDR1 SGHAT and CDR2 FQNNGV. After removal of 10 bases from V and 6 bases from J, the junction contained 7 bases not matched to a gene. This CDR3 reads CAIPLAGAAGELFF. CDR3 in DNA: TGTGCCATTCCACTAGCGGGAGCCGCCGGGGAGCTGTTTTTT.

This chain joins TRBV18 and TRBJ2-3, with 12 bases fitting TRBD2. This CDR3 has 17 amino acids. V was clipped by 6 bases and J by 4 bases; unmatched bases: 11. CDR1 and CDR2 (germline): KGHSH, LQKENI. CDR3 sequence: CASSPIRLAGVPDTQYF. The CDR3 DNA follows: TGTGCCAGCTCGCCTATAAGACTAGCGGGAGTGCCAGATACGCAGTATTTT.

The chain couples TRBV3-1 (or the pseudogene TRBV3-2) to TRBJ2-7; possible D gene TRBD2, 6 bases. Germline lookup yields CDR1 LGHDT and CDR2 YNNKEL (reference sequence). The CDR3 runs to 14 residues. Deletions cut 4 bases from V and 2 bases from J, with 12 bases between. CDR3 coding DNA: TGTGCCAGCAGCCCACGGGCGGGAACCTACGAGCAGTACTTC. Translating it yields CASSPRAGTYEQYF.

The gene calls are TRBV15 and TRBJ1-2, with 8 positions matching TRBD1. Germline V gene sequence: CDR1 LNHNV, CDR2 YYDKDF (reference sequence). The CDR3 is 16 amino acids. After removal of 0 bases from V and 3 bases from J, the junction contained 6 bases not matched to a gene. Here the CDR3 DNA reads TGTGCCACCAGCAGAGAAACTCAGGGGGCCGACTATGGCTACACCTTC. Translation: CATSRETQGADYGYTF.

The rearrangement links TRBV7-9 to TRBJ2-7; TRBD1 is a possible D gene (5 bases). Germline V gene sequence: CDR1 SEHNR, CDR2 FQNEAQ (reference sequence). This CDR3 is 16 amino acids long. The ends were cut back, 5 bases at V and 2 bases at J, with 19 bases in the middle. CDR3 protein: CASSRRGARAPYEQYF. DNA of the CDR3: TGTGCCAGCAGCCGGCGTGGAGCCAGGGCCCCCTACGAGCAGTACTTC.

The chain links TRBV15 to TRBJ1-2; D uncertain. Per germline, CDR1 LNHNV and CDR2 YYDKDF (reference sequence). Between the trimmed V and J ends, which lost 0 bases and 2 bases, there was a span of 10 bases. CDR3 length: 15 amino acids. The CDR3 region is CATSREGRPNYGYTF. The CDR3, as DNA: TGTGCCACCAGCAGAGAGGGCAGGCCCAACTATGGCTACACCTTC.

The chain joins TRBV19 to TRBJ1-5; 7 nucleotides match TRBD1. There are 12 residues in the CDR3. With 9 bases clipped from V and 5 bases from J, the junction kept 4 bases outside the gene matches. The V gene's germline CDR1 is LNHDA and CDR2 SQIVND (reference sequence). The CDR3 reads CASRQGYQPQHF. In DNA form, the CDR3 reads TGTGCCAGCCGACAGGGATATCAGCCCCAGCATTTT.

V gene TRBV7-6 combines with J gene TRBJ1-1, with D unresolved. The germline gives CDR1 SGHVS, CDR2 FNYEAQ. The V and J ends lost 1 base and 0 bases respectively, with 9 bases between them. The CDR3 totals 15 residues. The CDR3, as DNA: TGTGCCAGCAGCTTAGAACAGATAATGAACACTGAAGCTTTCTTT. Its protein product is CASSLEQIMNTEAFF. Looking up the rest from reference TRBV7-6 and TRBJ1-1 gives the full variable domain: GAGVSQSPRYKVTKRGQDVALRCDPISGHVSLYWYRQALGQGPEFLTYFNYEAQQDKSGLPNDRFSAERPEGSISTLTIQRTEQRDSAMYRCASSLEQIMNTEAFFGQGTRLTVV.